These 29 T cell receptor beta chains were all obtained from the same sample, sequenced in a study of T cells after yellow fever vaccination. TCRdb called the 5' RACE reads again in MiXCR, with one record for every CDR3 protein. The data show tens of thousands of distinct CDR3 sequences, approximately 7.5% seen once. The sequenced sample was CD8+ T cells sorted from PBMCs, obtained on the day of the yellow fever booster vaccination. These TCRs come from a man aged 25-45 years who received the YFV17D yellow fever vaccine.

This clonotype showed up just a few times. CDR3 nucleotide sequence: TGTGCCAGCAGCGTCGGACAGATAAACAATGAGCAGTTCTTC. Translating it yields CASSVGQINNEQFF. The genes are TRBV27 and TRBJ2-1; tentatively, D is TRBD1 (6 bases). V shed 6 bases and J shed 5 bases, with 14 bases lying between them. This CDR3 has 14 amino acids. In germline, CDR1 is MNHEY, CDR2 SMNVEV (reference sequence).

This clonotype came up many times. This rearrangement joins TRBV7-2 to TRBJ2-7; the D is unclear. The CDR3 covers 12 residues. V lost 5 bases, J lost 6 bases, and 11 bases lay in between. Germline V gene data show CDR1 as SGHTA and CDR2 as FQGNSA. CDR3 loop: CASSLNTVEQYF. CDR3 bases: TGTGCCAGCAGCCTCAACACCGTCGAGCAGTACTTC.

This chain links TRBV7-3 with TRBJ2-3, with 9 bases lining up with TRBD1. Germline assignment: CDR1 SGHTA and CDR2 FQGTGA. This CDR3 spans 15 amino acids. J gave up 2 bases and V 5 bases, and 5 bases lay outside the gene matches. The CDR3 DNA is TGTGCCAGCAGCCTGGGACAGGGCACCACAGATACGCAGTATTTT. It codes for CASSLGQGTTDTQYF.

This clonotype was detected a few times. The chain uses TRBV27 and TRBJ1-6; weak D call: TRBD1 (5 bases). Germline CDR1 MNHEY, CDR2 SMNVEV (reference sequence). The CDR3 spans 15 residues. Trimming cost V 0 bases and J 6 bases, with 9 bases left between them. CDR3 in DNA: TGTGCCAGCAGTTTATCTCAGGGTGTTAATTCACCCCTCCACTTT. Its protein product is CASSLSQGVNSPLHF.

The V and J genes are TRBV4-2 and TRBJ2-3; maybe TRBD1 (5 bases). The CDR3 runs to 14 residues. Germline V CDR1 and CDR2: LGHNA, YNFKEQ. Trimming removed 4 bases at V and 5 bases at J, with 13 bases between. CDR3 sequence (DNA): TGTGCCAGCAGCCCCGAGGCTAGGGGAGATACGCAGTATTTT. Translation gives CASSPEARGDTQYF.

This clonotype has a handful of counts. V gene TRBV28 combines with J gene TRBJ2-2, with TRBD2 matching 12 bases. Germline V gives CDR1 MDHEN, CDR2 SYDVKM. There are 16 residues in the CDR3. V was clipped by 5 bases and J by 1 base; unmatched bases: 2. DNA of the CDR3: TGTGCCAGCAGTCAGGGACTAGCGGGGAACACCGGGGAGCTGTTTTTT. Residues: CASSQGLAGNTGELFF. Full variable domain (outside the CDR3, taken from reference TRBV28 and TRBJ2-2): DVKVTQSSRYLVKRTGEKVFLECVQDMDHENMFWYRQDPGLGLRLIYFSYDVKMKEKGDIPEGYSVSREKKERFSLILESASTNQTSMYLCASSQGLAGNTGELFFGEGSRLTVL.

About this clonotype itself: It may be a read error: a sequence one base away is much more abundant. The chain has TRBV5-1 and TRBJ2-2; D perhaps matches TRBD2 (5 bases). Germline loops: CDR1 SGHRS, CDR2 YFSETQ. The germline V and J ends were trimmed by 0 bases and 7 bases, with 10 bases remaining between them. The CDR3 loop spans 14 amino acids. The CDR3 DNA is TGCGCCAGCAGCTTGGCCCCCGGGATCGGGGAGCTGTTTTTT. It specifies CASSLAPGIGELFF.

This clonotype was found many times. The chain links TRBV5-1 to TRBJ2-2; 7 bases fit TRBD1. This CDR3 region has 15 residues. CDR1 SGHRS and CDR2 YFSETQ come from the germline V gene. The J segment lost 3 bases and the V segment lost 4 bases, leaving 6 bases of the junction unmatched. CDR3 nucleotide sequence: TGCGCCAGCAGCCTCCGGGACAGACACACCGGGGAGCTGTTTTTT. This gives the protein CASSLRDRHTGELFF. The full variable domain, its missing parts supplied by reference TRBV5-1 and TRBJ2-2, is KAGVTQTPRYLIKTRGQQVTLSCSPISGHRSVSWYQQTPGQGLQFLFEYFSETQRNKGNFPGRFSGRQFSNSRSEMNVSTLELGDSALYLCASSLRDRHTGELFFGEGSRLTVL.

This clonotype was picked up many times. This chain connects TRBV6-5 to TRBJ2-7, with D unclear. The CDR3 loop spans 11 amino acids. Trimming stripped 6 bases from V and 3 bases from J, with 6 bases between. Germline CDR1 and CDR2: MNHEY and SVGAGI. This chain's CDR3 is CASSSNYEQYF. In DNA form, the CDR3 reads TGTGCCAGCAGCTCAAACTACGAGCAGTACTTC.

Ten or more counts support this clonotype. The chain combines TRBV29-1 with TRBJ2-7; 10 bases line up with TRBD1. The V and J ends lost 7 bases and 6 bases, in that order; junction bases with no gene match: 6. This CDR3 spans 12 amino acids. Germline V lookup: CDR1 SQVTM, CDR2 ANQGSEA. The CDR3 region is CSALGTGAEQYF. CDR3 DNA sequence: TGCAGCGCCCTAGGGACAGGGGCCGAGCAGTACTTC.

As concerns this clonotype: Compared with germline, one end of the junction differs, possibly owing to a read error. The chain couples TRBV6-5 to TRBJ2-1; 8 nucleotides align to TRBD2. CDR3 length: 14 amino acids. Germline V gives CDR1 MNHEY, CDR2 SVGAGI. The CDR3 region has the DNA TGTGCCTGCAGTTACTCAGCGGGAGAAGATGAGCAGTTCTTC. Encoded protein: CACSYSAGEDEQFF.

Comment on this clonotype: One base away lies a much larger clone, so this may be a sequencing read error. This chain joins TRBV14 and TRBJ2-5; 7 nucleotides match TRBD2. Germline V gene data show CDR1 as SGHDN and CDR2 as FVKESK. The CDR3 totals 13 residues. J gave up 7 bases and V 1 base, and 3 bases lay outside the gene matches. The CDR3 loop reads CASSQGPGGTQYF. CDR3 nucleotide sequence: TGTGCCAGCAGCCAAGGCCCGGGAGGGACCCAGTACTTC.

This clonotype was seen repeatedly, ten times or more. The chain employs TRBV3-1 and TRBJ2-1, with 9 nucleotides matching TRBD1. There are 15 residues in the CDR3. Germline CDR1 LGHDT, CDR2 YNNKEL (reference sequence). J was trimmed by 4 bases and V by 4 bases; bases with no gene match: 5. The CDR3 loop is CASSPGTGNYNEQFF. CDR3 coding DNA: TGTGCCAGCAGCCCGGGGACAGGGAATTACAATGAGCAGTTCTTC.

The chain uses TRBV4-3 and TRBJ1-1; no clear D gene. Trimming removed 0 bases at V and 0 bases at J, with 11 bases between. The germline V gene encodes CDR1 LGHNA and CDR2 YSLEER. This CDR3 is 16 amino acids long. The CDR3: CASSQEETRMNTEAFF. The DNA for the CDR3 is TGCGCCAGCAGCCAAGAGGAGACTAGGATGAACACTGAAGCTTTCTTT.

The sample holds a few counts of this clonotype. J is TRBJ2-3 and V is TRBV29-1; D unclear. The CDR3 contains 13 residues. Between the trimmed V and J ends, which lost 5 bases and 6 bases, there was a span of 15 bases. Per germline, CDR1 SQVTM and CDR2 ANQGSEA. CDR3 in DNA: TGCAGCGTTCTATGGGGTAATGCGGATACGCAGTATTTT. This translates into CSVLWGNADTQYF.

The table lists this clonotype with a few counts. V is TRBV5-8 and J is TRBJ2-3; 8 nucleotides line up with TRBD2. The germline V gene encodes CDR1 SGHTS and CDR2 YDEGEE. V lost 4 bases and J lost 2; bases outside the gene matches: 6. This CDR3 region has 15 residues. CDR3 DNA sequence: TGTGCCAGCAGCCCGGGACTAGGGAACACAGATACGCAGTATTTT. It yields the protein CASSPGLGNTDTQYF.

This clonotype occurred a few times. CDR3 nucleotide sequence: TGTGCCAGCAGCCACCTTTGGGGGGACAATGAGCAGTTCTTC. Amino acid sequence: CASSHLWGDNEQFF. This chain joins TRBV6-1 and TRBJ2-1; tentatively, D is TRBD2 (6 bases). The CDR3 has 14 amino acids. Deletions cut 6 bases from V and 5 bases from J, with 14 bases between. Per germline, CDR1 MNHNS and CDR2 SASEGT.

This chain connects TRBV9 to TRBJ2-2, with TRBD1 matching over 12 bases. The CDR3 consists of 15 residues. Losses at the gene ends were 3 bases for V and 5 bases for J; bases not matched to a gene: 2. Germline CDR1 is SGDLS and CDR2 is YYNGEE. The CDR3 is CASSAGQGATGELFF. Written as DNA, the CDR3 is TGTGCCAGCAGCGCGGGACAGGGGGCTACCGGGGAGCTGTTTTTT.

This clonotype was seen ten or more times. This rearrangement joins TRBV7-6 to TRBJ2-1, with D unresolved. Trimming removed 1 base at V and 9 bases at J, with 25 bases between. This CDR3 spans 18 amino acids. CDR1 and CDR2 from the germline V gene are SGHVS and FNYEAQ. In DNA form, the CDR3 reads TGTGCCAGCAGCTTAGGCCTCCGGAAGGAGACGGTAGTCGGTGAGCAGTTCTTC. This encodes CASSLGLRKETVVGEQFF.

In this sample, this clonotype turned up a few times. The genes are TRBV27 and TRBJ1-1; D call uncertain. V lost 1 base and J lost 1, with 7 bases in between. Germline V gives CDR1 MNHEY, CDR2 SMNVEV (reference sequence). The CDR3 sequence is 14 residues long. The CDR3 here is CASSLFGRNTEAFF. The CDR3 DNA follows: TGTGCCAGCAGTTTATTCGGAAGGAACACTGAAGCTTTCTTT.

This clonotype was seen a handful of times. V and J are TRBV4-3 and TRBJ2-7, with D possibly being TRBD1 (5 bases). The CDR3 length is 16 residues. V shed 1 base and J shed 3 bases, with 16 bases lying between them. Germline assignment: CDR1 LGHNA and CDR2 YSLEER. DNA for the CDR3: TGCGCCAGCAGCCAAGTTATTGGGGCAGGAGACTACGAGCAGTACTTC. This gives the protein CASSQVIGAGDYEQYF.

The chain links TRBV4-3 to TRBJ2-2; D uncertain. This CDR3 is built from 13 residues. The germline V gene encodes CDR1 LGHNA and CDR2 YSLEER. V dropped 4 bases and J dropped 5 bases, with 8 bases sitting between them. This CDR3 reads CASSPLETGELFF. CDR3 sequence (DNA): TGCGCCAGCAGCCCCCTTGAGACCGGGGAGCTGTTTTTT.

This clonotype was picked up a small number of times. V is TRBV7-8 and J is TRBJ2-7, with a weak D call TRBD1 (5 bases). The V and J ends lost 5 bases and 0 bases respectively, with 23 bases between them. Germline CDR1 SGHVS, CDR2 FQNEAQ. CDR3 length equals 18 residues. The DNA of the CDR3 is TGTGCCAGCAGCCTCGGCCCATCAGGGAACATAGACTCCTACGAGCAGTACTTC. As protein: CASSLGPSGNIDSYEQYF.

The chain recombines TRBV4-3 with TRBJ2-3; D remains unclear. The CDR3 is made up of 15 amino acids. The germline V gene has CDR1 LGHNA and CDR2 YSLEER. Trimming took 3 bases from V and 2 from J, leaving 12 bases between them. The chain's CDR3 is CASSQSGSPTDTQYF. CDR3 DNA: TGCGCCAGCAGCCAGTCGGGTTCTCCCACAGATACGCAGTATTTT.

CDR3 in DNA: TGTGCCAGCAGCGGGGACAGTGGAAACACCATATATTTT. This sequence encodes CASSGDSGNTIYF. This chain links TRBV11-2 with TRBJ1-3; 7 positions match TRBD1. Germline values: CDR1 SGHAT, CDR2 FQNNGV. The CDR3 contains 13 residues. Trimming at V came to 5 bases and at J to 3 bases, leaving 1 base not matched to a gene.

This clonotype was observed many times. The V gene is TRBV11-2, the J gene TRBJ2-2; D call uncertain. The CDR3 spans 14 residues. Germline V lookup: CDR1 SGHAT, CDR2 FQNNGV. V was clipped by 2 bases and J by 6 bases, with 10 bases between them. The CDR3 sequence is CASSLILPPGELFF. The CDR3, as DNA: TGTGCCAGCAGCTTAATTCTCCCCCCCGGGGAGCTGTTTTTT.

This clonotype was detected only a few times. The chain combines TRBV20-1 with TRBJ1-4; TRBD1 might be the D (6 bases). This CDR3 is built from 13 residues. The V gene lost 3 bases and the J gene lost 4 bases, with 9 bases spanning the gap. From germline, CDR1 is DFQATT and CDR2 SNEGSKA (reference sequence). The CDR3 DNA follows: TGCAGTGCTAGTACAGGGTATAATGAAAAACTGTTTTTT. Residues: CSASTGYNEKLFF.

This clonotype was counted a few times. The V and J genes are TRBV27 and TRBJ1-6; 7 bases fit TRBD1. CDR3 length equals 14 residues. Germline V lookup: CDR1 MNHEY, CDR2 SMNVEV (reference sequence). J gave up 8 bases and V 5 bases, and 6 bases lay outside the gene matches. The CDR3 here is CASSLTGDYSPLHF. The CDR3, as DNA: TGTGCCAGCAGTCTCACAGGGGACTATTCACCCCTCCACTTT.

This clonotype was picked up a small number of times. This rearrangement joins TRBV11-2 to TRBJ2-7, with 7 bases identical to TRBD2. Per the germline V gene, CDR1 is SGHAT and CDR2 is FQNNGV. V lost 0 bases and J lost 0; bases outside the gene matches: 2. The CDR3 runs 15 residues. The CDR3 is CASSLDRGSSYEQYF. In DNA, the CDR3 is TGTGCCAGCAGCTTAGATCGCGGGAGCTCCTACGAGCAGTACTTC.